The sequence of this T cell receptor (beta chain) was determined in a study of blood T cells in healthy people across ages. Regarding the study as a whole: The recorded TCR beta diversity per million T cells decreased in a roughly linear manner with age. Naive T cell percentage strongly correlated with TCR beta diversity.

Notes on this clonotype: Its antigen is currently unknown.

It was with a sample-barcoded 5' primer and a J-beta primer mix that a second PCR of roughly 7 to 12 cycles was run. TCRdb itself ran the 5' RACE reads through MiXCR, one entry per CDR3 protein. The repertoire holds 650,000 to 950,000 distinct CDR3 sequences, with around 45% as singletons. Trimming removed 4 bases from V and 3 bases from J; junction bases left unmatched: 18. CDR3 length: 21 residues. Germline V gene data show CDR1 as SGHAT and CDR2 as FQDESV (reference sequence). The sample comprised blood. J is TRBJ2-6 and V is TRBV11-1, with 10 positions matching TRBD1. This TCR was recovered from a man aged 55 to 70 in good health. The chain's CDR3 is CASSSGTGAGVWNFGANVLTF. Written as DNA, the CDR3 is TGTGCCAGCAGCTCCGGGACAGGGGCGGGTGTTTGGAATTTTGGGGCCAACGTCCTGACTTTC.